This T cell receptor beta chain came from a study of regulatory T cells in long-lasting Graves disease (dated by TCRdb to the early 2020s). Study-wide context: Patients with newly diagnosed Graves' disease had been on antithyroid drugs for under 3 months. Patients with persistent Graves' disease were compared with patients with newly diagnosed Graves' disease using TCR sequencing and RNA sequencing of peripheral blood. The study was conducted in China and was registered as a clinical trial. A total of around 35 samples underwent TCR sequencing, from about 13 patients with persistent Graves' disease and roughly 20 patients with newly diagnosed Graves' disease. The paper as a whole reports these results and caveats: Only the TCR beta chain was sequenced and analyzed. TRBV28, TRBJ1-2 and TRBJ2-5 were preferentially used in persistent disease, while TRBV20-1 and TRBJ2-1 were favored in newly diagnosed disease. The study examined only peripheral blood because the primary lesion, thyroid tissue, could not be accessed. A larger number of public clonotypes was shared among persistent patients (fewer than 3,000) than among newly diagnosed patients (roughly 1,000). Lower TCR Shannon entropy and fewer highly expanded clones were observed in persistent Graves' disease patients than in newly diagnosed patients, which suggested clonal expansion. The small sample size was acknowledged by the authors as a limitation that may reduce accuracy.

Preparation of the library involved multiplex PCR. The run used an Illumina HiSeq 4000. iRepertoire HTBI primers and Arm-PCR amplification of CDR3 regions were used to construct TCR beta libraries. Before sequencing, the PCR products went through gel purification. The authors' pipeline ran thus. A total of roughly 58 TRBV and 14 TRBJ segments were identified across samples and were used for gene usage analysis of CDR3 amino acid clonotypes. COPE and FqMerger were used to merge filtered high-quality paired reads into contigs. BLAST was used to align contigs to IMGT TRBV, TRBD and TRBJ reference genes, with CDR3 defined following IMGT. Any clonotype with a frequency above 0.1% was counted as a highly expanded clone. Repertoire diversity was measured by Shannon entropy, and V-J evenness by the Gini coefficient. Public clonotypes were defined as clonotypes shared by more than one individual. TCRdb trimmed public reads at Q25 via fastp, called clones via MiXCR and kept in-frame beta chains. Merged by CDR3 protein, the rows form single entries marked with the most common genes and DNA. TCRdb assigned the V and J calls; the authors' analysis was not used. The sample table holds roughly 610,000 distinct CDR3 sequences, of which about 16% were seen once. About 11% of the sample belongs to the ten largest clones.

Reading from cysteine to phenylalanine, the CDR3 counts 15 amino acids. Solely the CDR3 DNA is kept, with 45 bases framed from the first base. V loses 0 bases of germline sequence and J loses 5 bases, and the interval between the two ends is 14 bases. For CDR1 and CDR2, the germline V gene lists SGHRS and YFSETQ. In the paper's terms, the time point label means: newly diagnosed GD, antithyroid drugs for less than 3 months. RNA was extracted from PBMCs in TRIzol for both TCR sequencing and RNA sequencing. The diagnosis of Graves' disease was made according to American Thyroid Association guidelines. Patients were recruited from an endocrinology department in Xi'an, China. Each patient gave approximately 10 milliliters of peripheral blood, collected in an EDTA anticoagulant tube. Ficoll Paque Plus density gradient separation was used to isolate PBMCs, and no further T cell sorting was done. RNA quality was checked with an Agilent 2100 Bioanalyzer and agarose gel, and concentration with a NanoDrop 2000.

Note on this clonotype: What antigen it recognizes has not been identified. The sample holds no much larger clone one base away, and base qualities are not on file.

This sample also belongs to another study, concerning T cells in Graves' hyperthyroidism and ophthalmopathy. The second study also describes: A patient counted as having stable Graves' hyperthyroidism if no progression to ophthalmopathy occurred over 18 months of follow-up. The hyperthyroidism patients were between 18 and 65 years old and newly diagnosed, with a disease duration of less than 2 months. Any patient with an uncontrolled infection, another autoimmune disease, pregnancy or lactation was excluded. Diagnoses relied on clinical symptoms, serum thyroxine and TRAb, thyroid ultrasound and orbital computed tomography. For the first round of RT-PCR on the TCR CDR3, the HTBI primer set was used together with the Qiagen OneStep RT-PCR kit. Most expanded thyroid clonotypes (frequency above 0.001) were also found in blood, which suggests that blood repertoires may mirror thyroid immune responses. A model built on a 13 V-J signature distinguished ophthalmopathy from stable hyperthyroidism, reaching 85% to 90% sensitivity and around 82% specificity in cross-validation and 80%/75% in testing. In validation, progression to ophthalmopathy was predicted by the model with roughly 71% sensitivity and roughly 76% specificity, a median of approximately 7.1 months before onset. A discovery cohort of fewer than 110 patients, approximately 45 with Graves' ophthalmopathy and about 58 with stable Graves' hyperthyroidism, was used to find distinguishing TCR V-J signatures. An independent validation cohort of about 19 hyperthyroidism patients and about 15 patients who later progressed to ophthalmopathy tested prospective prediction of ophthalmopathy. The 100 discovery patients were divided at random into training and test sets in a 7:3 ratio. Thyroid tissue and blood T-cell repertoires from six Graves' hyperthyroidism patients were also compared in the study. After sampling, hyperthyroidism patients received methimazole starting at 30 mg daily, and ophthalmopathy patients received high-dose intravenous methylprednisolone. A second multiplex PCR round built the libraries, followed by size selection and purification. Paired-end sequencing of the libraries was performed with 100 bp reads on an Illumina HiSeq2000. Raw data were processed with SOAPnuke, discarding reads with adapters, uncalled bases, mean Phred below 15, or no exact constant-primer or identifier match. COPE v1.2.5 was used to merge the high-quality paired reads, and each unique nucleotide sequence was defined as a clonotype. MiTCR v1.1 was used to align the clonotypes against IMGT TRBV, TRBD and TRBJ reference segments. The analysis included only V-J combinations with a frequency above 0.0001, which together covered around 99% of the repertoires. A TCS score was defined as the ratio of F50 (clonal expansion) to E x V (chaos), with BLOSUM62-based TCRdist applied between CDR3 peptides within each V-J. Welch's t-statistics and random forest reduced 500 to 550 V-J features to roughly 13, which were used in a naive Bayes classifier (R e1071). No statistical method was used to fix the sample size in advance, and group allocation was not hidden from the investigators. The paper describes TCR Vbeta CDR3 sequencing of 140 or so peripheral blood samples, made up of 43 ophthalmopathy patients, 70 to 80 hyperthyroidism patients and 17 progressor patients.

The TCR was taken from a man younger than 35 with Graves disease. Donor details come from another sample of the same person, matched by shared clones. The material was peripheral blood mononuclear cells (PBMCs), obtained at new diagnosis, from a patient treated with antithyroid drugs. The chain is encoded by TRBV5-1 joined to TRBJ2-5; no D gene is confidently identified. The CDR3: CASSLAVAPGETQYF. In nucleotide form, the sequence is TGCGCCAGCAGCTTGGCCGTAGCCCCTGGGGAGACCCAGTACTTC.